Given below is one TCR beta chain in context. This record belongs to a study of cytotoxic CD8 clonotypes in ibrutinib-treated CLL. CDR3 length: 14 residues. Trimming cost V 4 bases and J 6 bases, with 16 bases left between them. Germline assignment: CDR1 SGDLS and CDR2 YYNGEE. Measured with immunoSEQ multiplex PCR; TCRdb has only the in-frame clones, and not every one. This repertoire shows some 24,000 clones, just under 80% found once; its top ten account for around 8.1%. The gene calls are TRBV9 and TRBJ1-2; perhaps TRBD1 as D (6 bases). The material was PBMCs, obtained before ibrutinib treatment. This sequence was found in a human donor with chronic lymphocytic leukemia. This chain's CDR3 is CASSSPPGGHGYTF. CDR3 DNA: TGTGCCAGCAGCTCCCCCCCTGGGGGCCATGGCTACACCTTC.